These 29 T cell receptor beta chains were all obtained from the same sample, sequenced in a study of response to subunit inactivated influenza vaccine. Using its own MiXCR run on the RT-PCR reads, TCRdb lists one record per CDR3 protein. The repertoire has around 520,000 distinct CDR3 sequences, around 25% of them found once; the top ten carry 1.5% to 2%. The source was CD4+ T cells sorted from PBMCs, collected more than 4 days after vaccination. These receptors were obtained from a man in his fifties who received an inactivated influenza vaccine.

Only a few counts were recorded for this clonotype. The gene calls are TRBV20-1 and TRBJ1-4, with TRBD1 identical over 10 bases. CDR3 size: 15 residues. The germline V gene has CDR1 DFQATT and CDR2 SNEGSKA (reference sequence). Unmatched junction bases numbered 6, after V lost 1 base and J lost 7 bases. The CDR3 protein is CSARGSRDRGEKLFF. CDR3 in DNA: TGCAGTGCTAGAGGAAGCCGGGACAGGGGTGAAAAACTGTTTTTT.

The chain joins TRBV4-2 to TRBJ1-5, with D uncertain. The CDR3 length is 17 residues. V lost 3 bases and J lost 1, with 16 bases in between. Germline loops: CDR1 LGHNA, CDR2 YNFKEQ. DNA for the CDR3: TGTGCCAGCAGCCAGAATAGGAGGGCTGAGAGCAATCAGCCCCAGCATTTT. Its translation: CASSQNRRAESNQPQHF.

V gene TRBV4-3 combines with J gene TRBJ2-1, with TRBD2 matching 7 bases. Per the germline V gene, CDR1 is LGHNA and CDR2 is YSLEER. The CDR3 runs 16 residues. Germline trimming cut 3 bases from V and 5 bases from J; bases unmatched to any gene: 10. The CDR3 spells CASSQSLADANNEQFF. In nucleotides, the CDR3 is TGCGCCAGCAGCCAGTCTCTAGCGGATGCGAACAATGAGCAGTTCTTC.

The V call is TRBV4-2, the J call TRBJ2-2, with D hard to call. This CDR3 is built from 14 residues. CDR1 is LGHNA and CDR2 is YNFKEQ in the germline V gene. Trimming took 4 bases from V and 6 from J, leaving 12 bases between them. The CDR3 sequence: CASSPNLLPGELFF. In DNA form, the CDR3 reads TGTGCCAGCAGCCCCAACCTCCTTCCCGGGGAGCTGTTTTTT.

The chain couples TRBV18 to TRBJ2-1; 8 bases fit TRBD1. Trimming at V came to 4 bases and at J to 2 bases, leaving 4 bases not matched to a gene. The CDR3 consists of 15 residues. From germline, CDR1 is KGHSH and CDR2 LQKENI. The CDR3 DNA is TGTGCCAGCTCACAAGGACAGGGACCCTACAATGAGCAGTTCTTC. This gives the protein CASSQGQGPYNEQFF.

CDR3 DNA: TGCAGTGCTAGAGAGGGGGCCTACTCCTACGAGCAGTACTTC. Translating gives CSAREGAYSYEQYF. The V gene is TRBV20-1, the J gene TRBJ2-7; D might be TRBD1 (6 bases). The germline CDR1 and CDR2 sequences are DFQATT and SNEGSKA (reference sequence). The CDR3 covers 14 residues. Trimming left V 0 bases short and J 0 bases short, with 9 bases between.

In its sample, this clonotype was seen a few times. The chain uses TRBV9 and TRBJ2-5, with 8 nucleotides matching TRBD2. V lost 0 bases, J lost 5 bases, and 6 bases stayed unmatched. The CDR3 spans 15 residues. In germline, CDR1 is SGDLS, CDR2 YYNGEE. In DNA, the CDR3 is TGTGCCAGCAGCGTAGCGGGGGGGCCGTGGGAGACCCAGTACTTC. This sequence encodes CASSVAGGPWETQYF. The whole variable domain, remainder taken from reference TRBV9 and TRBJ2-5, is DSGVTQTPKHLITATGQRVTLRCSPRSGDLSVYWYQQSLDQGLQFLIQYYNGEERAKGNILERFSAQQFPDLHSELNLSSLELGDSALYFCASSVAGGPWETQYFGPGTRLLVL.

This clonotype was counted only a few times. CDR3 loop: CSANTGTAKNIQYF. The CDR3 DNA follows: TGCAGTGCTAACACCGGGACAGCAAAAAACATTCAGTACTTC. V is TRBV20-1 and J is TRBJ2-4, with 7 positions matching TRBD1. CDR3 length: 14 residues. CDR1 DFQATT and CDR2 SNEGSKA come from the germline V gene (reference sequence). With 4 bases clipped from V and 4 bases from J, the junction kept 7 bases outside the gene matches.

The J gene is TRBJ2-3, the V gene TRBV30; D possibly corresponds to TRBD2 (6 bases). Germline lookup yields CDR1 GTSNPN and CDR2 SVGIG (reference sequence). The CDR3 has 13 residues. V was cut by 4 bases and J by 0 bases, with 8 bases left in between. As DNA, the CDR3 is TGTGCCTGGACGGGGACTAGCACAGATACGCAGTATTTT. Protein: CAWTGTSTDTQYF. Variable domain in full (rest from reference TRBV30 and TRBJ2-3): SQTIHQWPATLVQPVGSPLSLECTVEGTSNPNLYWYRQAAGRGLQLLFYSVGIGQISSEVPQNLSASRPQDRQFILSSKKLLLSDSGFYLCAWTGTSTDTQYFGPGTRLTVL.

V is TRBV7-8 and J is TRBJ2-1; 8 bases line up with TRBD1. Trimming removed 5 bases from V and 6 bases from J; junction bases left unmatched: 9. The CDR3 sequence is 15 residues long. Per the germline V gene, CDR1 is SGHVS and CDR2 is FQNEAQ. The CDR3 is CASSRRTGSINEQFF. CDR3 bases: TGTGCCAGCAGCCGAAGGACAGGGTCTATCAATGAGCAGTTCTTC.

J is TRBJ2-7 and V is TRBV3-1, with unresolved D. The CDR3 runs 13 residues. Trimming took 2 bases from V and 2 from J, leaving 7 bases between them. Per the germline V gene, CDR1 is LGHDT and CDR2 is YNNKEL (reference sequence). Written as DNA, the CDR3 is TGTGCCAGCAGCCAACACGGACCCTACGAGCAGTACTTC. This gives the protein CASSQHGPYEQYF.

This clonotype was seen at least ten times. This chain uses TRBV7-2 with TRBJ1-2, with TRBD1 identical over 11 bases. The V and J ends lost 4 bases and 7 bases, in that order; junction bases with no gene match: 14. This CDR3 is 17 amino acids long. The germline CDR1 and CDR2 sequences are SGHTA and FQGNSA. The CDR3 loop is CASSSPRDRGAFGGYTF. The CDR3 DNA reads as TGTGCCAGCAGCTCGCCGCGGGACAGGGGGGCTTTCGGTGGCTACACCTTC.

This clonotype was seen more than once but under ten times. The DNA of the CDR3 is TGTGCCAGCAGCCCCCCGGGGACTCACAATGAGCAGTTCTTC. Translated: CASSPPGTHNEQFF. V usage is TRBV14 and J usage is TRBJ2-1; tentatively, D is TRBD2 (6 bases). Germline V gives CDR1 SGHDN, CDR2 FVKESK. The V and J ends lost 4 bases and 5 bases respectively, with 12 bases between them. The CDR3 spans 14 residues.

The gene calls are TRBV7-2 and TRBJ2-2; 10 nucleotides align to TRBD1. The CDR3 runs 15 residues. Germline V gene data show CDR1 as SGHTA and CDR2 as FQGNSA. V lost 5 bases and J lost 3; bases outside the gene matches: 3. CDR3 protein: CASSKGQGYTGELFF. For the CDR3, the DNA is TGTGCCAGCAGCAAGGGACAGGGGTACACCGGGGAGCTGTTTTTT.

This clonotype showed up just a few times. This rearrangement joins TRBV29-1 to TRBJ2-3; 7 nucleotides align to TRBD1. The germline CDR1 and CDR2 sequences are SQVTM and ANQGSEA. With 3 bases clipped from V and 0 bases from J, the junction kept 6 bases outside the gene matches. The CDR3 has 15 amino acids. CDR3 sequence: CSVDRTGSSTDTQYF. The CDR3 DNA sequence: TGCAGCGTTGATCGGACAGGATCTAGCACAGATACGCAGTATTTT.

This clonotype was seen only a few times. The rearrangement uses TRBV7-2 and TRBJ1-5; weak D call: TRBD1 (5 bases). The CDR3 spans 15 residues. The V gene lost 8 bases and the J gene lost 5 bases, with 19 bases spanning the gap. The germline CDR1 and CDR2 sequences are SGHTA and FQGNSA. CDR3: CASGTRVGGDQPQHF. In DNA, the CDR3 is TGTGCCAGCGGGACCAGGGTAGGAGGAGATCAGCCCCAGCATTTT. The entire variable domain, with the rest obtained from reference TRBV7-2 and TRBJ1-5, is as follows: GAGVSQSPSNKVTEKGKDVELRCDPISGHTALYWYRQSLGQGLEFLIYFQGNSAPDKSGLPSDRFSAERTGGSVSTLTIQRTQQEDSAVYLCASGTRVGGDQPQHFGDGTRLSIL.

This clonotype was found a few times. J is TRBJ2-3 and V is TRBV5-1; 7 nucleotides agree with TRBD2. V lost 4 bases, J lost 0 bases, and 5 bases stayed unmatched. The CDR3 totals 15 residues. CDR1 SGHRS and CDR2 YFSETQ come from the germline V gene. The CDR3 DNA reads as TGCGCCAGCAGCCGGCGGGGGATTAGCACAGATACGCAGTATTTT. It translates to CASSRRGISTDTQYF.

The genes are TRBV12-3 or TRBV12-4 and TRBJ2-7; 8 nucleotides line up with TRBD2. The V segment lost 7 bases and the J segment 1 base; nucleotides outside the gene matches: 6. The CDR3 totals 14 residues. CDR3 coding DNA: TGTGCCAGCACTTACGGGGGGGGTTCCTACGAGCAGTACTTC. Translating it yields CASTYGGGSYEQYF.

In its sample, this clonotype was seen a few times. The chain joins TRBV25-1 to TRBJ1-2; 11 positions match TRBD1. V was clipped by 5 bases and J by 7 bases; unmatched bases: 12. Per the germline V gene, CDR1 is MGHDK and CDR2 is SYGVNS. This CDR3 has 16 residues. DNA for the CDR3: TGTGCCAGCAGTCCTGCCGGACAGGGGGCTCTGGCTGGCTACACCTTC. Protein sequence: CASSPAGQGALAGYTF.

The chain uses TRBV5-1 and TRBJ1-3; tentative D call: TRBD1 (5 bases). Germline values: CDR1 SGHRS, CDR2 YFSETQ. The CDR3 sequence is 14 residues long. V was shortened by 2 bases and J by 4 bases, with 10 bases between the two germline ends. Here the CDR3 DNA reads TGCGCCAGCAGCTTCGGTCAGGGAGGAAACACCATATATTTT. As protein: CASSFGQGGNTIYF.

This clonotype appeared a few times. The chain couples TRBV12-3 or TRBV12-4 to TRBJ1-4, with D maybe TRBD1 (5 bases). With 3 bases removed from V and 5 bases from J, the gap between germline ends came to 13 bases. The CDR3 length is 15 residues. This chain's CDR3 is CASSLRGRINEKLFF. CDR3 in DNA: TGTGCCAGCAGTTTGAGGGGCCGCATCAATGAAAAACTGTTTTTT.

The gene calls are TRBV6-1 and TRBJ2-1, with a possible D match to TRBD1 (6 bases). The germline V and J ends were trimmed by 6 bases and 0 bases, with 15 bases remaining between them. This CDR3 has 16 amino acids. Germline V gives CDR1 MNHNS, CDR2 SASEGT. Here the CDR3 DNA reads TGTGCCAGCAGCCGCCAGGGGCGGAGCTCCTACAATGAGCAGTTCTTC. Protein product: CASSRQGRSSYNEQFF.

The table lists this clonotype with a few counts. V gene TRBV4-2 combines with J gene TRBJ1-1; D possibly corresponds to TRBD1 (6 bases). Germline V gives CDR1 LGHNA, CDR2 YNFKEQ. The CDR3 sequence is 16 residues long. The V gene lost 6 bases and the J gene lost 1 base, with 18 bases spanning the gap. The CDR3 loop is CASRGASGLSNTEAFF. CDR3 nucleotide sequence: TGTGCCAGCAGGGGGGCCTCAGGGTTATCGAACACTGAAGCTTTCTTT.

This chain connects TRBV28 to TRBJ1-2; D is unresolved. Germline loops: CDR1 MDHEN, CDR2 SYDVKM. V lost 4 bases and J 3 bases, leaving 6 bases between the germline ends. The CDR3 sequence is 12 residues long. CDR3 loop: CASSSPHYGYTF. CDR3 sequence (DNA): TGTGCCAGCAGTTCGCCTCACTATGGCTACACCTTC.

The rearrangement links TRBV20-1 to TRBJ2-3, with 11 bases matching TRBD2. This CDR3 comprises 15 residues. V dropped 1 base and J dropped 4; count of bases not matched to a gene: 4. Germline V gene data show CDR1 as DFQATT and CDR2 as SNEGSKA (reference sequence). Here the CDR3 DNA reads TGCAGTGCTAGAGCAAGTAGCGGGAGGGCAGATACGCAGTATTTT. Residues: CSARASSGRADTQYF.

A few counts support this clonotype. The chain links TRBV6-2 or TRBV6-3 to TRBJ1-5, with a possible D match to TRBD1 (5 bases). The CDR3 sequence is 13 residues long. V gave up 8 bases and J gave up 2 bases, with 10 bases separating them. Germline-derived CDR1 and CDR2 are MNHEY and SVGEGT. The CDR3 region is CASQRGGNQPQHF. The CDR3, as DNA: TGTGCCAGCCAGCGGGGGGGCAATCAGCCCCAGCATTTT.

This clonotype occurred a few times. J is TRBJ1-6 and V is TRBV10-3; D remains unclear. Germline lookup yields CDR1 ENHRY and CDR2 SYGVKD. Trimming took off 8 bases at V and 7 bases at J, with 12 bases between the two ends. This CDR3 is 13 amino acids long. For the CDR3, the DNA is TGTGCCATCGGGCCAGCGAGAAATTCACCCCTCCACTTT. This sequence encodes CAIGPARNSPLHF.

J is TRBJ1-1 and V is TRBV20-1; unclear D gene. The ends were cut back, 2 bases at V and 6 bases at J, with 10 bases in the middle. The CDR3 has 12 residues. Per germline, CDR1 DFQATT and CDR2 SNEGSKA (reference sequence). The CDR3 is CSARHLVSEAFF. As DNA, the CDR3 is TGCAGTGCTAGACACTTGGTCTCTGAAGCTTTCTTT.

The chain links TRBV7-2 to TRBJ2-7; D might be TRBD2 (6 bases). Per germline, CDR1 SGHTA and CDR2 FQGNSA. V was pared by 4 bases and J by 2 bases, with 12 bases between. The CDR3 contains 14 residues. CDR3 bases: TGTGCCAGCAGCTCTCAAGCGGGCCCCTACGAGCAGTACTTC. Residues: CASSSQAGPYEQYF.